This T cell receptor (beta chain) was observed in a study of T cells in Graves' hyperthyroidism and ophthalmopathy (dated by TCRdb to 2018 to 2020). About the investigation overall: To identify distinguishing TCR V-J signatures, a discovery cohort of around 98 patients was used, comprising approximately 40 with Graves' ophthalmopathy and roughly 60 with stable Graves' hyperthyroidism. An independent validation cohort of under 20 hyperthyroidism patients and about 15 patients who later progressed to ophthalmopathy tested prospective prediction of ophthalmopathy. The 80 to 100 discovery patients were randomly divided into training and test sets at a 7:3 ratio. In roughly six Graves' hyperthyroidism patients, the study also compared T-cell repertoires from thyroid tissue with T-cell repertoires from blood. After blood sampling, hyperthyroidism patients were treated with methimazole at a starting dose of 30 mg daily, and ophthalmopathy patients were treated with high-dose intravenous methylprednisolone. According to the paper, TCR Vbeta CDR3 sequencing was carried out on 120 to 150 peripheral blood samples, which came from 40 to 45 ophthalmopathy, approximately 72 hyperthyroidism and roughly 17 progressor patients. Broad study findings and their caveats: In validation, the model predicted progression to ophthalmopathy with over 65% sensitivity and 72% to 85% specificity, a median of 6.5 months before onset. A 13 V-J signature model separated ophthalmopathy from stable hyperthyroidism, with around 90% sensitivity and just under 84% specificity in cross-validation and 80%/75% in testing. No statistical method was used to fix the sample size in advance, and group allocation was not hidden from the investigators. Most expanded thyroid clonotypes (frequency above 0.001) were also detected in blood, suggesting blood repertoires may reflect thyroid immune responses.

Stable Graves' hyperthyroidism was defined as the absence of progression to ophthalmopathy over 18 months of follow-up. Hyperthyroidism patients were newly diagnosed, with disease duration under 2 months, and aged 18 to 65 years. The study excluded patients with uncontrolled infections, other autoimmune diseases, pregnancy or lactation. Diagnoses relied on clinical symptoms, serum thyroxine and TRAb, thyroid ultrasound and orbital computed tomography. Total RNA was extracted using Trizol reagent, and RNA quality was assessed on an Agilent 2100 Bioanalyzer. TCR beta CDR3 regions were amplified from RNA transcripts. A first-round RT-PCR of the TCR CDR3 used the HTBI primer set with the Qiagen OneStep RT-PCR kit. The libraries were constructed in a second round of multiplex PCR and then size-selected and purified. The libraries were sequenced on an Illumina HiSeq2000 using paired-end 100 bp reads. The study's processing was this. SOAPnuke was used to process the raw data, removing reads that contained adapters or uncalled bases, had a mean Phred below 15, or lacked an exact match to the constant primer or identifier. COPE v1.2.5 was used to merge the high-quality paired reads, and each unique nucleotide sequence was defined as a clonotype. Clonotypes were aligned to IMGT TRBV, TRBD and TRBJ reference segments using MiTCR v1.1. The analysis was restricted to V-J combinations with a frequency above 0.0001, which together covered around 99% of the repertoires. The TCS score was defined as F50 (clonal expansion) divided by E x V (chaos), with BLOSUM62-based TCRdist calculated between CDR3 peptides within each V-J. Welch's t-statistics and random forest reduced some 510 V-J features to 13, which were used in a naive Bayes classifier (R e1071). Thyroid-blood repertoire similarity was quantified with the Morisita-Horn index. TCRdb reanalyzed the raw reads on its own, using fastp at Q25 for trimming and MiXCR for clone calling, and kept in-frame beta chains. Under each unique CDR3 protein, matching rows form one entry showing the most common genes and DNA. The V and J calls, along with clone size, are taken from TCRdb and not from the paper's own processing. The sample has almost 600,000 distinct CDR3 sequences on record, 46% of them singletons. In total, the top ten clones hold around 8% of the sample.

Including the terminal cysteine and phenylalanine, the CDR3 comprises 13 residues. The CDR3 DNA has 39 bases and is translated from base 1. The V end loses 6 bases and the J end loses 7 bases, and a stretch of 15 bases separates them. CDR1 and CDR2 are read off the germline V gene (reference sequence) as DFQATT and SNEGSKA. This clonotype showed up just once. What this receptor recognizes is not known. No much larger clonotype is one base removed from it; base qualities were not supplied. One read alone makes for weak evidence. This sequence uses TRBV20-1 and TRBJ2-2; the D call could be TRBD1 or TRBD2, with each sharing 5 bases. The sample comprised peripheral blood or thyroid tissue (not recorded which). The TCR originated in a young woman with Graves' hyperthyroidism. The CDR3 loop reads CSAPLGPIGELFF. The DNA is TGCAGTGCCCCGCTGGGACCAATCGGGGAGCTGTTTTTT.